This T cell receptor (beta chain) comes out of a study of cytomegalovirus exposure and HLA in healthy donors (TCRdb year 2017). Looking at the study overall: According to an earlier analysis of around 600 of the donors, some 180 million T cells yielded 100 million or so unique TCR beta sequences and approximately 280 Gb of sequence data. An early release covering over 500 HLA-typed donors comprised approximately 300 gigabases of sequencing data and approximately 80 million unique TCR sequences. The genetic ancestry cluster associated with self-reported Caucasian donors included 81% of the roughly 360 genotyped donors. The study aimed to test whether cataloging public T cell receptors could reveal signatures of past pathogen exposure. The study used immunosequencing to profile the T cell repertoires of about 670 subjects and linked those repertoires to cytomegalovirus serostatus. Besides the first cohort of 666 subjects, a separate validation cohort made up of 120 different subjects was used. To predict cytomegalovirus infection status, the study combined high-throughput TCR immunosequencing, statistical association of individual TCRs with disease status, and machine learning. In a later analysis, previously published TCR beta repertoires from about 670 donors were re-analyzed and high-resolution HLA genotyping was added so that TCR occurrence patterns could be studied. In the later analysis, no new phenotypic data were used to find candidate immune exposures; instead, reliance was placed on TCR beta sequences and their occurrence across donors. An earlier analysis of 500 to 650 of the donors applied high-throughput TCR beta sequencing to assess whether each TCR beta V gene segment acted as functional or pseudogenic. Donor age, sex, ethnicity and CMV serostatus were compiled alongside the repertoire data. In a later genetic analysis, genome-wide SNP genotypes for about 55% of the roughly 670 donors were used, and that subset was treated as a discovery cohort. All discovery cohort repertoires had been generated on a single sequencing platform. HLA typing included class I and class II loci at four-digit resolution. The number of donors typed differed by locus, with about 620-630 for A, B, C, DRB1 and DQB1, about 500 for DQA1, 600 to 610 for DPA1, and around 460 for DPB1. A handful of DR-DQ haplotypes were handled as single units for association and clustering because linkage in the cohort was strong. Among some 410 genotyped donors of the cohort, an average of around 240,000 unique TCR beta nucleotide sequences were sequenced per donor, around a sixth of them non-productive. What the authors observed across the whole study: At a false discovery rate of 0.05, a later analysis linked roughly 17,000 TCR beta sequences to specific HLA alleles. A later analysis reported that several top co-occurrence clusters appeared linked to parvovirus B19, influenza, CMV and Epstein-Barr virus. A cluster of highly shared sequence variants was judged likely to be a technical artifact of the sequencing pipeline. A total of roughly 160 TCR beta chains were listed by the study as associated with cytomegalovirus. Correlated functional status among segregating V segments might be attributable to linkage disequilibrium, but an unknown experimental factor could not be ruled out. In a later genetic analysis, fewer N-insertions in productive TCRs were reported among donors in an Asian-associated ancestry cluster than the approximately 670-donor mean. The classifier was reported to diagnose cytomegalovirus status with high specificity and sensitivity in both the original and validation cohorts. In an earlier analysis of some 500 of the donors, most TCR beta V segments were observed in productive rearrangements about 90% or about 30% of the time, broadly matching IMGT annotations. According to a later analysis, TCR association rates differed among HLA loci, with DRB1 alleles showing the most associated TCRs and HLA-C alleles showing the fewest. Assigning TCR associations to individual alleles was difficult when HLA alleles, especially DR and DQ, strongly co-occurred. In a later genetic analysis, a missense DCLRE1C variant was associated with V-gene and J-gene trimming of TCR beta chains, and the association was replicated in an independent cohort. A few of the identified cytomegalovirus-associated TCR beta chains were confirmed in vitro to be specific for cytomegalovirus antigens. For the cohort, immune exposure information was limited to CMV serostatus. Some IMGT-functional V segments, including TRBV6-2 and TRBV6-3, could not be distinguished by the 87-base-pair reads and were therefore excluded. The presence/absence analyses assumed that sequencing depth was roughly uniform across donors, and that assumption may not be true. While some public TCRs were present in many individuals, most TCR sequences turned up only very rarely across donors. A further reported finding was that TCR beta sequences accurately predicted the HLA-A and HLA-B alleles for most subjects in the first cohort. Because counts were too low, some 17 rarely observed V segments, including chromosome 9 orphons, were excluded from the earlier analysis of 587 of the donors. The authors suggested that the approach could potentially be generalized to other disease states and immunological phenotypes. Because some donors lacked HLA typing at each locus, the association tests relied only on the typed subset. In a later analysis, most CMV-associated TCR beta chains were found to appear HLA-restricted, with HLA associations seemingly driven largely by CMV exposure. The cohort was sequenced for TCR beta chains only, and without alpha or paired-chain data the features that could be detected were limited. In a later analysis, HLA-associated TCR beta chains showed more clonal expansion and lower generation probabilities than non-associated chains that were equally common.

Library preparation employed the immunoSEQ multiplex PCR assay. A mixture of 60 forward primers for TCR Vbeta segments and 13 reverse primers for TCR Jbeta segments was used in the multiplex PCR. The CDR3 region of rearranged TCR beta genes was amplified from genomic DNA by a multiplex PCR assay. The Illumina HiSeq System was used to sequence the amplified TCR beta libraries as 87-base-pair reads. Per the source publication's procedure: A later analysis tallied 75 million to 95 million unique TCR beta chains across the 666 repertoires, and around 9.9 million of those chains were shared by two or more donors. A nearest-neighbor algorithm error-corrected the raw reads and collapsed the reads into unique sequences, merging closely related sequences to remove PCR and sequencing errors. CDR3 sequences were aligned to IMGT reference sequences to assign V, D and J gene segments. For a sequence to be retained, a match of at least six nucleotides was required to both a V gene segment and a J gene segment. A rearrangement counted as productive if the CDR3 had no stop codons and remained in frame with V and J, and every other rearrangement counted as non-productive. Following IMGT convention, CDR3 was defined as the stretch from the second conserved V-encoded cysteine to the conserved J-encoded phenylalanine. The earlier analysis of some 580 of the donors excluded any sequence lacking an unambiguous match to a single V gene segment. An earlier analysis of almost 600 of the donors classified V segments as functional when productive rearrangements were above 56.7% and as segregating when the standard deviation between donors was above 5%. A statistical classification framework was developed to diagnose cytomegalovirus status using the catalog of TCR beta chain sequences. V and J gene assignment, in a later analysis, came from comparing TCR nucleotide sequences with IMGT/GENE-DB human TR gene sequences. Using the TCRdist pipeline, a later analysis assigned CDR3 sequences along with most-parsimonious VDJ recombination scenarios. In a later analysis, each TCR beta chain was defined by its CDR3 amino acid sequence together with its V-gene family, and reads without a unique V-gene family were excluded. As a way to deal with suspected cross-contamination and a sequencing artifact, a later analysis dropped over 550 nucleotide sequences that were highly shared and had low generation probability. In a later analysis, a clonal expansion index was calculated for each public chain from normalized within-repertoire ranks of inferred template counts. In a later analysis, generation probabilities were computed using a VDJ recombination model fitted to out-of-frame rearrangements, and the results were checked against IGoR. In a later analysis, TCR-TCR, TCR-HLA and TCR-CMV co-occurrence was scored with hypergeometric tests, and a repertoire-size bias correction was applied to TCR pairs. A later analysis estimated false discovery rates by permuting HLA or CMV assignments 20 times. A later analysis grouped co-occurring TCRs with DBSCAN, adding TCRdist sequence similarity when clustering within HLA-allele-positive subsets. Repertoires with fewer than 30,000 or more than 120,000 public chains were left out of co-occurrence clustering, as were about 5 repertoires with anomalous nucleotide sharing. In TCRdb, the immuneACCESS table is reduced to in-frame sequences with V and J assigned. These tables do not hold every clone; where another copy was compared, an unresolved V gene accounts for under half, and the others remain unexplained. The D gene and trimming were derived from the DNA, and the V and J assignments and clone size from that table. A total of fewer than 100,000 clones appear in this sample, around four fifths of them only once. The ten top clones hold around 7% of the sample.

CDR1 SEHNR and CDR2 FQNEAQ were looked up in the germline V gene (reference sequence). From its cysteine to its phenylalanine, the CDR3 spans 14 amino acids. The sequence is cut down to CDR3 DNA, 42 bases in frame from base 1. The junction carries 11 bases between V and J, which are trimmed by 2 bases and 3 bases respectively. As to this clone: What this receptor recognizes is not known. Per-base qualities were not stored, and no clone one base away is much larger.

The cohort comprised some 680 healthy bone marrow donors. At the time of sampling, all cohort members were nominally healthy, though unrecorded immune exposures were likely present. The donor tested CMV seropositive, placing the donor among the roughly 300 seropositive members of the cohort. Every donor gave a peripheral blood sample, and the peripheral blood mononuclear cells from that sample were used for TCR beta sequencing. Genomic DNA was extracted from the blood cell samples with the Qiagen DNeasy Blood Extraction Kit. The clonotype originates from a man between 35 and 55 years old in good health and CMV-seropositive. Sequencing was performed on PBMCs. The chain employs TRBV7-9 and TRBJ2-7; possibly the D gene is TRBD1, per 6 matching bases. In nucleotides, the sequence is TGTGCCAGCAGCTTATATTCAGGGGACTACGAGCAGTACTTC. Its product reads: CASSLYSGDYEQYF.